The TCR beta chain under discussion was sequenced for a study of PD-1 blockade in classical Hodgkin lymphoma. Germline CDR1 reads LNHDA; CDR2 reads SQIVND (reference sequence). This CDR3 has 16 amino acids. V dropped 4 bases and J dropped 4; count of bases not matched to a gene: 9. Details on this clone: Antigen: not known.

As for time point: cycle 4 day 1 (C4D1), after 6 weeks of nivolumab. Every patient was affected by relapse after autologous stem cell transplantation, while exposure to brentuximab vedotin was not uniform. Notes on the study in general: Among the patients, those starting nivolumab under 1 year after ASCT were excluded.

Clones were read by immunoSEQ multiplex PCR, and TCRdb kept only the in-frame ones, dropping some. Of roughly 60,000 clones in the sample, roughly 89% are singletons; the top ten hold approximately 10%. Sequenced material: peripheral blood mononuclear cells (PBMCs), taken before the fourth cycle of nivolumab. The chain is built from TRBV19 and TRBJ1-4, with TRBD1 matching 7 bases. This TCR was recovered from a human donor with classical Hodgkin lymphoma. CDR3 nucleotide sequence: TGTGCCAGTAGTACAGGACAGGCTTGGGATAATGAAAAACTGTTTTTT. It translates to CASSTGQAWDNEKLFF.